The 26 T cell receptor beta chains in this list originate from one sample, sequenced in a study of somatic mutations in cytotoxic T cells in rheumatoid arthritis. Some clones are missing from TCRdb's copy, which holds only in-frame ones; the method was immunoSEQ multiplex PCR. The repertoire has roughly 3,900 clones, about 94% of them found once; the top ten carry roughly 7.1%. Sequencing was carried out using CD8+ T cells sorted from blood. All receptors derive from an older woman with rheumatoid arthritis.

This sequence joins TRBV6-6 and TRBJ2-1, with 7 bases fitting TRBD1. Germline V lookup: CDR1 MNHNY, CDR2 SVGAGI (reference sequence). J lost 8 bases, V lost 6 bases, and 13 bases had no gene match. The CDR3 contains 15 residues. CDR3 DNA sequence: TGTGCCAGCAGCCTACCGGGACAGCCCGCTGATGAGCAGTTCTTC. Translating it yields CASSLPGQPADEQFF.

CDR3 DNA: TGTGCCAGCAGTGCGGGGGGGCCTTACAATGAGCAGTTCTTC. Amino acids: CASSAGGPYNEQFF. The V and J genes are TRBV6-5 and TRBJ2-1, with 9 bases lining up with TRBD2. This CDR3 comprises 14 residues. Germline CDR1 reads MNHEY; CDR2 reads SVGAGI. Trimming removed 5 bases from V and 4 bases from J; junction bases left unmatched: 3.

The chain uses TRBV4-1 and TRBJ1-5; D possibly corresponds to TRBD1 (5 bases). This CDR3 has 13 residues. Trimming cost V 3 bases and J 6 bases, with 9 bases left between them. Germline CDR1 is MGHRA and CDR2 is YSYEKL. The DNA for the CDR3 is TGCGCCAGCAGCCAGCCCGGGGGTCAGCCCCAGCATTTT. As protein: CASSQPGGQPQHF.

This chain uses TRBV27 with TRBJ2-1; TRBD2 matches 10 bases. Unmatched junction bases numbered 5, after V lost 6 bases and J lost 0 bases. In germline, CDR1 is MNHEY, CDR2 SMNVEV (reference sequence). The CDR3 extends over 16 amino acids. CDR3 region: CASRIAGGVSYNEQFF. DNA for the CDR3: TGTGCCAGCAGGATAGCGGGGGGAGTCTCCTACAATGAGCAGTTCTTC.

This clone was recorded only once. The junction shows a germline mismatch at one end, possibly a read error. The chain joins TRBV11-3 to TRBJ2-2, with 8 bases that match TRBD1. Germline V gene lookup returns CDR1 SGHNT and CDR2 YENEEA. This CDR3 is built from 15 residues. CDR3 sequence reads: CASSSPGGSAGELSF. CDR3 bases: TGTGCCAGCAGCTCTCCAGGGGGCTCGGCCGGGGAGCTGTCTTTT. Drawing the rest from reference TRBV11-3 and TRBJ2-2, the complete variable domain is EAGVVQSPRYKIIEKKQPVAFWCNPISGHNTLYWYLQNLGQGPELLIRYENEEAVDDSQLPKDRFSAERLKGVDSTLKIQPAELGDSAVYLCASSSPGGSAGELSFGEGSRLTVL.

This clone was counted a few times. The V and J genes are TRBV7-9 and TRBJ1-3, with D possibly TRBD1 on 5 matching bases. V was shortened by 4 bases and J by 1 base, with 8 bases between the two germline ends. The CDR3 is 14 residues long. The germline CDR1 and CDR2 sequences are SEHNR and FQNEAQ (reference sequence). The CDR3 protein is CASSSTDSGNTIYF. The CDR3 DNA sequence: TGTGCCAGCAGCTCGACAGATTCTGGAAACACCATATATTTT.

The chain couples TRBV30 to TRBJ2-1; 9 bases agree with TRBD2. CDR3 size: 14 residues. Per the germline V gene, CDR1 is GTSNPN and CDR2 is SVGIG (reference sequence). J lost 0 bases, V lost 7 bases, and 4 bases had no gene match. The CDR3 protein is CASEREVSYNEQFF. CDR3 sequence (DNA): TGTGCCTCCGAGCGGGAGGTCTCCTACAATGAGCAGTTCTTC.

The CDR3 region is CASSSLAGRSYEQYF. For the CDR3, the DNA is TGTGCCAGCAGTTCATTAGCGGGCCGCTCCTACGAGCAGTACTTC. The rearrangement joins TRBV27 to TRBJ2-7; TRBD2 agrees at 7 bases. The V gene's germline CDR1 is MNHEY and CDR2 SMNVEV (reference sequence). The CDR3 is 15 residues long. V trimming: 4 bases; J trimming: 0 bases; junction bases outside the gene matches: 6.

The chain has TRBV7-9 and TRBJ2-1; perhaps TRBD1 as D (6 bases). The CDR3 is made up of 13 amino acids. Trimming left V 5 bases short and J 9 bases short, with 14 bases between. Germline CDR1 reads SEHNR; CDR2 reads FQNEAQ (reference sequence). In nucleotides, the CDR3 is TGTGCCAGCAGCCTCCAGGGGCACGCTGAGCAGTTCTTC. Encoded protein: CASSLQGHAEQFF. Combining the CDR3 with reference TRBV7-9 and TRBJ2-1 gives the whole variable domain DTGVSQNPRHKITKRGQNVTFRCDPISEHNRLYWYRQTLGQGPEFLTYFQNEAQLEKSRLLSDRFSAERPKGSFSTLEIQRTEQGDSAMYLCASSLQGHAEQFFGPGTRLTVL.

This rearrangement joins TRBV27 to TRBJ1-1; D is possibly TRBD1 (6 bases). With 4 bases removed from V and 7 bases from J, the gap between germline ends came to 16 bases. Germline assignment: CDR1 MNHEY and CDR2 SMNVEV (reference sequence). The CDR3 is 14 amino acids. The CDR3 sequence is CASSYTGGQGEAFF. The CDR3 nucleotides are TGTGCCAGCAGTTATACGGGGGGGCAGGGTGAAGCTTTCTTT.

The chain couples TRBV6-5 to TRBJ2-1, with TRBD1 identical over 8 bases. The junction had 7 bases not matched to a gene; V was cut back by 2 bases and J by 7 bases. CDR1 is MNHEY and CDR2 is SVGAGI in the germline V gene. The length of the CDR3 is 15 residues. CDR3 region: CASSYGSGGRNEQFF. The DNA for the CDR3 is TGTGCCAGCAGTTACGGGTCAGGGGGCCGAAATGAGCAGTTCTTC.

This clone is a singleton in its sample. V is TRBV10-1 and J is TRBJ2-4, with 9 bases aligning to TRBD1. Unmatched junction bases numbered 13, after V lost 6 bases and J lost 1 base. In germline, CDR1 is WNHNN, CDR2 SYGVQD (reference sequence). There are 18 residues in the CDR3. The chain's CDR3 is CASRPQDRGCWAKNIQYF. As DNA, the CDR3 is TGCGCCAGCAGACCCCAGGACAGGGGATGTTGGGCCAAAAACATTCAGTACTTC.

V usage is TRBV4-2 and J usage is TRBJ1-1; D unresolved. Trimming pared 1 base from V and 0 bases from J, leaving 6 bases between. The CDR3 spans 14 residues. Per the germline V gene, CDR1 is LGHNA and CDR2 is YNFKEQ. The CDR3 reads CASSQVAMNTEAFF. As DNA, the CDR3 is TGTGCCAGCAGCCAAGTTGCGATGAACACTGAAGCTTTCTTT.

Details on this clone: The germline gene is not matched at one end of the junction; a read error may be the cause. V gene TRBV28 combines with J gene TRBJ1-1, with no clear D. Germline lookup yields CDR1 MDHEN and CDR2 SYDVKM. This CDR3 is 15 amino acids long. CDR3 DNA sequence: TGTGCCAGCAGTCTATGGACGAGGGTGAACACTGAAGCTTTCTTT. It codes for CASSLWTRVNTEAFF. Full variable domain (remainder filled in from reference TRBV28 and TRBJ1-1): DVKVTQSSRYLVKRTGEKVFLECVQDMDHENMFWYRQDPGLGLRLIYFSYDVKMKEKGDIPEGYSVSREKKERFSLILESASTNQTSMYLCASSLWTRVNTEAFFGQGTRLTVV.

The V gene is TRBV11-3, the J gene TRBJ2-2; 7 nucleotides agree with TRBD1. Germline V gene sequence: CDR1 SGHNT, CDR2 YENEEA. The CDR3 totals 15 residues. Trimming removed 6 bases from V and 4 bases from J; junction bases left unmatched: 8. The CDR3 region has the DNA TGTGCCAGCAGGACCGGGACAGAAGTCACCGGGGAGCTGTTTTTT. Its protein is CASRTGTEVTGELFF.

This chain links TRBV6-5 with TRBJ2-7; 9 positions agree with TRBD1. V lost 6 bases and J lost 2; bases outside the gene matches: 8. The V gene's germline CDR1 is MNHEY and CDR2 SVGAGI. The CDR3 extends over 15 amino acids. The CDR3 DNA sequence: TGTGCCAGCAGGGACAGGGGAAACCCGCCCTACGAGCAGTACGTC. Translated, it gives CASRDRGNPPYEQYV.

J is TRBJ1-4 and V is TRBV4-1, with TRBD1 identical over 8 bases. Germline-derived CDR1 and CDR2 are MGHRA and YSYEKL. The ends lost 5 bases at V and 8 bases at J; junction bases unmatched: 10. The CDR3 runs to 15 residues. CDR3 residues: CASSWIQGAGEKLFF. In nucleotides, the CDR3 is TGCGCCAGCAGCTGGATCCAGGGGGCAGGCGAAAAACTGTTTTTT.

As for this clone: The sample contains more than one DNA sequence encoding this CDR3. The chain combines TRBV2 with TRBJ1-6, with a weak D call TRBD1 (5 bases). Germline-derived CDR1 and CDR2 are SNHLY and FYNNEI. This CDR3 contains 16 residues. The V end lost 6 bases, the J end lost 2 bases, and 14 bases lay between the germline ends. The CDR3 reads CASRGLQATYNSPLHF. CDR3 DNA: TGTGCCAGCAGGGGTCTACAGGCGACCTATAATTCACCCCTCCACTTT.

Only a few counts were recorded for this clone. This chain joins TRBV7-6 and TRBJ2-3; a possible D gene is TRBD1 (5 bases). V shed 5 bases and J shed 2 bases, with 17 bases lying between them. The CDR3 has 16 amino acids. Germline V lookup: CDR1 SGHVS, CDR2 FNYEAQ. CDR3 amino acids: CASSAGHSVPTDTQYF. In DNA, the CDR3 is TGTGCCAGCAGCGCCGGACACTCAGTCCCCACAGATACGCAGTATTTT.

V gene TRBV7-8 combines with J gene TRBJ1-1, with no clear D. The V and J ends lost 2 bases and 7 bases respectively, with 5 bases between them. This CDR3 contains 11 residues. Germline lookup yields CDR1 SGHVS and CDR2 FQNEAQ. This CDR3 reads CASSLFGEAFF. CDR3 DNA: TGTGCCAGCAGCTTATTCGGTGAAGCTTTCTTT.

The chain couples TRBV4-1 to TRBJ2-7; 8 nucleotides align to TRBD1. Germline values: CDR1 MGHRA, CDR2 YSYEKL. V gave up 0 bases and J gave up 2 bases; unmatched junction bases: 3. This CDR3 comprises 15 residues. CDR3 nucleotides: TGCGCCAGCAGCCAAGAGGACAGGGCCACCTACGAGCAGTACGTC. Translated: CASSQEDRATYEQYV.

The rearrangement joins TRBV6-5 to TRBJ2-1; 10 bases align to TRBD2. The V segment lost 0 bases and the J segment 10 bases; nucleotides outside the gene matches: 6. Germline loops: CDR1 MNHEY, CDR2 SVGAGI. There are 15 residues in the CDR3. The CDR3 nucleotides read TGTGCCAGCAGTTACTCGAAGCTAGCGGGAGAAGAGCAGTTCTTC. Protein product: CASSYSKLAGEEQFF.

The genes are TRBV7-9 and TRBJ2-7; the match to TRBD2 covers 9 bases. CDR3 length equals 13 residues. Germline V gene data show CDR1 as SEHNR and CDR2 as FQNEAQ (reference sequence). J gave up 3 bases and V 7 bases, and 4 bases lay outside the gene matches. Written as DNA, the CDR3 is TGTGCCAGCACCCCGACTAGCGGCTACGAGCAGTACTTC. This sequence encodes CASTPTSGYEQYF.

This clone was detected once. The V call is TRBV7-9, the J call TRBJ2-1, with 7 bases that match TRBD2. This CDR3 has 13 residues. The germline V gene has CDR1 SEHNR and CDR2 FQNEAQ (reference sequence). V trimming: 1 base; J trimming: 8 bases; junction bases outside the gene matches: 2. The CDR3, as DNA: TGTGCCAGCAGCTTAGGACTAGCCGATGAGCAGTTCTTC. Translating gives CASSLGLADEQFF.

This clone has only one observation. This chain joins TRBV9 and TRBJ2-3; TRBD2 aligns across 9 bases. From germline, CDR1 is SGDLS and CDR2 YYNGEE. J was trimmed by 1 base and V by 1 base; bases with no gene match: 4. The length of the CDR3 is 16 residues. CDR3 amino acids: CASSVLAGRGTDTQYF. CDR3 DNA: TGTGCCAGCAGCGTACTAGCGGGGAGAGGCACAGATACGCAGTATTTT.

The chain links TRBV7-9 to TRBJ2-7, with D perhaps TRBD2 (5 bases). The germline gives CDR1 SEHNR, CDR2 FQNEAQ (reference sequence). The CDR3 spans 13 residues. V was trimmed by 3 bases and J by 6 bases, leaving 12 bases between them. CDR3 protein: CASSFPSEGEQYF. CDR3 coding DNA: TGTGCCAGCAGCTTCCCCTCCGAGGGCGAGCAGTACTTC.